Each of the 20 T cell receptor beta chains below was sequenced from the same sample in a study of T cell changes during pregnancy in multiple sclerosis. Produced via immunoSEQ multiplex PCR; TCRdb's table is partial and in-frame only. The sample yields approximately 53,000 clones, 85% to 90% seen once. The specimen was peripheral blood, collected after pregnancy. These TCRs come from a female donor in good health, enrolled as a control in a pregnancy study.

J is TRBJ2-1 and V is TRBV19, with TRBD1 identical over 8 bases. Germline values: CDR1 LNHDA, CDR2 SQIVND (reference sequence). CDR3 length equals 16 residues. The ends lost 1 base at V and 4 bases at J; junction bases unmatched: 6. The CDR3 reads CASSIAGTGRYNEQFF. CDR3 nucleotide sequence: TGTGCCAGTAGTATAGCTGGGACAGGACGATACAATGAGCAGTTCTTC.

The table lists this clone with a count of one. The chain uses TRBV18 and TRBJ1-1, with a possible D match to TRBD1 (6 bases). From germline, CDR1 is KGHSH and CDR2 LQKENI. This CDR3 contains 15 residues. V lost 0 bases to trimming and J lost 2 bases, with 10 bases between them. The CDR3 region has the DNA TGTGCCAGCTCACCACCAATGGGGGCTAACACTGAAGCTTTCTTT. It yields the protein CASSPPMGANTEAFF. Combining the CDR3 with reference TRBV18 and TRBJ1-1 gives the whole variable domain NAGVMQNPRHLVRRRGQEARLRCSPMKGHSHVYWYRQLPEEGLKFMVYLQKENIIDESGMPKERFSAEFPKEGPSILRIQQVVRGDSAAYFCASSPPMGANTEAFFGQGTRLTVV.

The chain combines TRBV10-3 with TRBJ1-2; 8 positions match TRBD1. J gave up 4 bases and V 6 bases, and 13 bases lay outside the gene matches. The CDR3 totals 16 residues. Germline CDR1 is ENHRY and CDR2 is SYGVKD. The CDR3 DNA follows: TGTGCCATCAGAGGAACAGGGGGGGAATCCCTCTATGGCTACACCTTC. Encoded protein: CAIRGTGGESLYGYTF.

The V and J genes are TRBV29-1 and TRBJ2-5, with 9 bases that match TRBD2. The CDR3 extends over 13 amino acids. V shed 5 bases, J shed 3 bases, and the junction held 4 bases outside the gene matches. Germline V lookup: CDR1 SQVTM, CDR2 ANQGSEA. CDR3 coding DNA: TGCAGCGTTTGCGTAGCGGGAGAAGAGACCCAGTACTTC. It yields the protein CSVCVAGEETQYF. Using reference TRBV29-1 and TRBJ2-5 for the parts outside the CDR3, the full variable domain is SAVISQKPSRDICQRGTSLTIQCQVDSQVTMMFWYRQQPGQSLTLIATANQGSEATYESGFVIDKFPISRPNLTFSTLTVSNMSPEDSSIYLCSVCVAGEETQYFGPGTRLLVL.

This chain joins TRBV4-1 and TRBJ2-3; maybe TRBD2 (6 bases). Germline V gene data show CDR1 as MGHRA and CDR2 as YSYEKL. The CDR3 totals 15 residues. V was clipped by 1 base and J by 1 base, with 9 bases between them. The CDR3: CASSQGWGGTDTQYF. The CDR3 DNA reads TGCGCCAGCAGCCAAGGGTGGGGGGGCACAGATACGCAGTATTTT.

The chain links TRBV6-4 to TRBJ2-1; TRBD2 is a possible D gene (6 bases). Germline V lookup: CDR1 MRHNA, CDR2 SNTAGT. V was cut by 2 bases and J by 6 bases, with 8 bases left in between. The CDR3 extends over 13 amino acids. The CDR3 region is CASSDGGPNEQFF. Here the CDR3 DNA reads TGTGCCAGCAGTGACGGAGGGCCCAATGAGCAGTTCTTC.

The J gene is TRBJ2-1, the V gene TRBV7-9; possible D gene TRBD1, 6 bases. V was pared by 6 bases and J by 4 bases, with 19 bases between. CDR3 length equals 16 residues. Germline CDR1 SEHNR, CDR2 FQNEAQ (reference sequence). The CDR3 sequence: CASRTPRGHTYNEQFF. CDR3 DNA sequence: TGTGCCAGCAGGACACCAAGGGGACACACTTACAATGAGCAGTTCTTC.

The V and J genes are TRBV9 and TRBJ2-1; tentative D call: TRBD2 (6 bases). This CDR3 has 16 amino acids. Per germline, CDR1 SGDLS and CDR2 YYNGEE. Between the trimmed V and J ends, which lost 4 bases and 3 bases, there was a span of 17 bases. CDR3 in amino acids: CASSPGGSRDYNEQFF. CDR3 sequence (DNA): TGTGCCAGCAGCCCAGGAGGGAGCAGGGACTACAATGAGCAGTTCTTC.

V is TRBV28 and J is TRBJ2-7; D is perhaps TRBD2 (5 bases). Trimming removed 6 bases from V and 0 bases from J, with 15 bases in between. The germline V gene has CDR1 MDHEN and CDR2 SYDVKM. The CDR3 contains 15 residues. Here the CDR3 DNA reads TGTGCCAGCAGATTCCGAGGGCCTAGCTCCTACGAGCAGTACTTC. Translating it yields CASRFRGPSSYEQYF. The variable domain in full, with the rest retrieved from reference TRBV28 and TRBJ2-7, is DVKVTQSSRYLVKRTGEKVFLECVQDMDHENMFWYRQDPGLGLRLIYFSYDVKMKEKGDIPEGYSVSREKKERFSLILESASTNQTSMYLCASRFRGPSSYEQYFGPGTRLTVT.

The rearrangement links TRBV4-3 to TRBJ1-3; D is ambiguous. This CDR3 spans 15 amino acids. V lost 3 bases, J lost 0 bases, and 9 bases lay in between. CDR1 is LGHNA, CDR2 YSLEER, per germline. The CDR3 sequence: CASSQTRGSGNTIYF. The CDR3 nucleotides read TGCGCCAGCAGCCAGACCCGGGGCTCTGGAAACACCATATATTTT.

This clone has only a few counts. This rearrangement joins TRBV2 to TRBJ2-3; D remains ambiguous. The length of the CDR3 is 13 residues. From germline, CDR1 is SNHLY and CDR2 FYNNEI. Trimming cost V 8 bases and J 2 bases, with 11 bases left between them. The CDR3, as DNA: TGTGCCAGCTCAGAGGCTCACACAGATACGCAGTATTTT. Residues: CASSEAHTDTQYF.

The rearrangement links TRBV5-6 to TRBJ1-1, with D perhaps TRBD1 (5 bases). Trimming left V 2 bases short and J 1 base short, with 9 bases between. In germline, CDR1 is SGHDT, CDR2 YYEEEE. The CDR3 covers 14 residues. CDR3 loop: CASSLGHPNTEAFF. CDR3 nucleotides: TGTGCCAGCAGCTTAGGACACCCGAACACTGAAGCTTTCTTT.

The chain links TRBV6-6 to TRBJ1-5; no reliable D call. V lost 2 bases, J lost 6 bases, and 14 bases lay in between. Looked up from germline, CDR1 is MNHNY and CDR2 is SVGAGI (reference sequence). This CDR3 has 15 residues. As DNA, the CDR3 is TGTGCCAGCAGTTACCTAGACGGCCTGGGTCAGCCCCAGCATTTT. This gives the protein CASSYLDGLGQPQHF.

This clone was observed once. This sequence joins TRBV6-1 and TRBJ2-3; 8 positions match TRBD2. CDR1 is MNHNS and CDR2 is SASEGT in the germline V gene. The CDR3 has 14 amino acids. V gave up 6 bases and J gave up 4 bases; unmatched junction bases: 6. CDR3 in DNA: TGTGCCAGCAGAAGCGGGAGAGTGGCAGATACGCAGTATTTT. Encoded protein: CASRSGRVADTQYF.

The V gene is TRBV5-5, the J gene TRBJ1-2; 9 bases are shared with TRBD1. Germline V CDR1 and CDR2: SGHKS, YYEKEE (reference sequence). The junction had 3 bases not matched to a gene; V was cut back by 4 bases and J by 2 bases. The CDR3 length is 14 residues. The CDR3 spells CASSPDRGNYGYTF. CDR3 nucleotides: TGTGCCAGCAGCCCCGACAGGGGGAACTATGGCTACACCTTC.

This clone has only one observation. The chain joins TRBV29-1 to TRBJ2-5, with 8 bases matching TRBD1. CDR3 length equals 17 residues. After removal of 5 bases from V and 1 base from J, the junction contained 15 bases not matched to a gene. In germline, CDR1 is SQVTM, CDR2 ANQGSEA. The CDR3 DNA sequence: TGCAGCGTTCTCTTGGGACAGGCCCAACGAATCCAAGAGACCCAGTACTTC. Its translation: CSVLLGQAQRIQETQYF.

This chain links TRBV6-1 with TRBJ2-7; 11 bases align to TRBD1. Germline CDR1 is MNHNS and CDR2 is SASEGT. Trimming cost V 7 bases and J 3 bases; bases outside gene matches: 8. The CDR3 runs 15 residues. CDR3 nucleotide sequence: TGTGCCAGCACTTTTCAGGGGACAGGGGGCTACGAGCAGTACTTC. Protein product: CASTFQGTGGYEQYF.

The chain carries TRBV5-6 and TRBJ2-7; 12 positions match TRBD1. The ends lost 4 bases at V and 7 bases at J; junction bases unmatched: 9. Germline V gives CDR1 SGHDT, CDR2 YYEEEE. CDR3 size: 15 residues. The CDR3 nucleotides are TGTGCCAGCAGCCCTCCGGGACAGGGGGCAGAAGAGCAGTACTTC. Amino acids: CASSPPGQGAEEQYF.

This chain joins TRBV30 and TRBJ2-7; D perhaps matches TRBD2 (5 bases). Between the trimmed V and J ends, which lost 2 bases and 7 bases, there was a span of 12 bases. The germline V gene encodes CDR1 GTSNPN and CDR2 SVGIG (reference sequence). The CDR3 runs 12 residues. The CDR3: CAWSTGPGEQYF. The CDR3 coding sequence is TGTGCCTGGAGTACCGGGCCGGGAGAGCAGTACTTC.

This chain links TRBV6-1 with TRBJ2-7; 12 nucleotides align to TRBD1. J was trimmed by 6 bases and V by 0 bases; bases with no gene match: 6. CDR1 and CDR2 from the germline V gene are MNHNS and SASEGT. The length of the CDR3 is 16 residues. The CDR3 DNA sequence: TGTGCCAGCAGTGAAGCGTCCGGGACAGGGGGCGCCGAGCAGTACTTC. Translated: CASSEASGTGGAEQYF.